Included here is one T cell receptor beta chain sequence, with context. Its antigen remains unknown. Isolation of the CD4+ and CD8+ populations was accomplished via positive magnetic bead selection, with purity assessed by flow cytometry. V was trimmed by 4 bases and J by 3 bases, leaving 16 bases between them. This CDR3 is 15 amino acids long. Germline V gene sequence: CDR1 MNHEY, CDR2 SMNVEV (reference sequence). This sample stems from a study of somatic mutations in cytotoxic T cells in rheumatoid arthritis. TCRdb's copy holds only in-frame clones and misses some; the assay was immunoSEQ multiplex PCR. Here the sample spans 9,000 to 13,000 clones, more than 65% being singletons. Study conclusions and caveats: Unlike healthy controls, rheumatoid arthritis patients had CD8+ clonality that increased with age.

The J gene is TRBJ2-7, the V gene TRBV27, with D perhaps TRBD1 or TRBD2 (5 bases each). Sequenced input: CD8+ T cells sorted from blood. This TCR was recovered from an adult with rheumatoid arthritis. The CDR3 spells CASSYGKGTVYEQYF. The CDR3 DNA is TGTGCCAGCAGTTACGGTAAGGGGACGGTCTACGAGCAGTACTTC.